This TCR beta chain was identified in a study of blood T cell repertoires in COVID-19. Original processing notes: Using reference gene primer amplification, nucleated cell counts were estimated. Method: immunoSEQ multiplex PCR; TCRdb's copy keeps in-frame clones and lacks some. The DNA was the basis for D and trimming; V, J and clone size are from that table. The data contain about 79,000 clones, 85% to 90% of them seen just once; the ten biggest clones take up over 11%. The germline V gene has CDR1 SGHRS and CDR2 YFSETQ. CDR3 length equals 12 residues. Trimming left V 5 bases short and J 4 bases short, with 10 bases between.

This TCR derives from a man aged 65 to 85 with active or convalescent COVID-19. The sample consisted of peripheral blood. This rearrangement joins TRBV5-1 to TRBJ2-7; D is undetermined. In nucleotides, the CDR3 is TGCGCCAGCAGGAGCGATGTGTACGAGCAGTACTTC. Amino acids: CASRSDVYEQYF.